This T cell receptor (beta chain) is from a study of T cell repertoires in cytomegalovirus infection. At the level of the study: Public TCR beta signatures marked donors with CMV infection and the matching HLA.

Overall study findings and caveats: HLA-C-restricted CMV-specific TCR beta clonotypes were dominant in the ex vivo response. Carriage of CMV together with the relevant HLA was identifiable through cumulative public TCR beta family frequency.

The CDR3 comprises 13 residues, both ends counted. From germline, CDR1 is WNHNN and CDR2 SYGVQD (reference sequence). A word on this clonotype: Antigen specificity is unknown. No conserved phenylalanine or tryptophan is present at the end of the CDR3, so a read error is the likely explanation. No DNA is shown, since the ends of the CDR3 on it are uncertain; the CDR3 is the one TCRdb lists.

TCRdb reprocessed the reads via MiXCR and lists one record per CDR3 protein. The sample has 560,000 or so distinct CDR3 sequences; more than 15% are singletons. This TCR was recovered from a human donor in good health (CMV status not recorded). Some clones in this sample may be carry-over from other donors' samples. The chain combines TRBV10-1 with TRBJ2-1; TRBD2 reflects the table's D call only, with no check against the DNA. Sequences were obtained from CD8+ T cells from PBMCs. Here the CDR3 reads CASKTQGSNEQLL.